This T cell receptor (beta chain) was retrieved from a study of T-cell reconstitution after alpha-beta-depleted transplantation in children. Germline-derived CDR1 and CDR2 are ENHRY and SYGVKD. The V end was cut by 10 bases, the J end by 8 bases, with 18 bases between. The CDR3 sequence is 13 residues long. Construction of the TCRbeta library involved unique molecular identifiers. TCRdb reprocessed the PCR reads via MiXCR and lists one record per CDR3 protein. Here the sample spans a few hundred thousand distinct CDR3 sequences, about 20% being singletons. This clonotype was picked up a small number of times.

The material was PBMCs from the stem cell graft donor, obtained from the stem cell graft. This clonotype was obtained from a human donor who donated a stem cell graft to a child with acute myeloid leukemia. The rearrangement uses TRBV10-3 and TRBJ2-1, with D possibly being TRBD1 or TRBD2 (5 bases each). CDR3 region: CATWDRLVDEQFF. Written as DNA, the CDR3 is TGTGCCACCTGGGACCGCCTAGTCGATGAGCAGTTCTTC.